What follows describes a single TCR beta chain. The data derive from a study of T cells in Graves' hyperthyroidism and ophthalmopathy. Study context: Specimen type is peripheral blood, collected at initial diagnosis prior to any treatment.

Amplification of TCR beta CDR3 regions was performed using RNA transcripts as template. HTBI primers were the set used in a first-round RT-PCR of the TCR CDR3. TCRdb re-analysed the multiplex PCR reads in MiXCR, keeping a single row per CDR3 protein. The repertoire holds about 380,000 distinct CDR3 sequences, with approximately 18% as singletons. Uncontrolled infection, other autoimmune disease, pregnancy or lactation barred patients from enrollment. Clinicians diagnosed patients from clinical symptoms, serum thyroxine and TRAb, thyroid ultrasound and orbital computed tomography. Fresh 10 ml peripheral blood yielded PBMCs. The specimen was blood. The clonotype comes from a man younger than 35 with Graves' ophthalmopathy.

CDR3: CASSYSPGSYNSPLHF. The CDR3 nucleotides read TGTGCCAGCAGTTACTCCCCGGGGTCCTATAATTCACCCCTCCACTTT. The chain employs TRBV6-2 or TRBV6-3 and TRBJ1-6; no clear D. V dropped 0 bases and J dropped 1 base, with 7 bases sitting between them. CDR3 length equals 16 residues. Germline-derived CDR1 and CDR2 are MNHEY and SVGEGT.